Listed below are T cell receptor beta chains from one sample, sequenced in a study of T cell responses to AZD1222 COVID-19 vaccine. Sequencing used immunoSEQ multiplex PCR; TCRdb keeps in-frame clones, though not all of them. Of about 180,000 clones in the sample, around 89% are singletons; the top ten hold 25% to 30%. Sequencing used peripheral blood, obtained 28 days after the second AZD1222 dose. These TCRs come from an adult who received the AZD1222 COVID-19 vaccine. Each CDR3 is given with its conserved first and last residue. The order of the fields is D gene, J gene, V gene, clone size, CDR3 protein, CDR3 DNA. D genes are given only for firm matches. The size field is filled for only some rows; it gives once, few, many or a size class.

D: -
J: TRBJ2-2
V: TRBV19
size: -
CDR3: CASADANTGELFF
DNA: TGTGCCAGTGCGGACGCGAACACCGGGGAGCTGTTTTTT

D: -
J: TRBJ1-1
V: TRBV5-1
size: -
CDR3: CASSLDPGPLEAFF
DNA: TGCGCCAGCAGCTTGGATCCGGGGCCCTTAGAGGCTTTCTTT

D: TRBD1
J: TRBJ2-2
V: TRBV19
size: -
CDR3: CASSYPGQGNTGELFF
DNA: TGTGCCAGTAGCTACCCGGGACAGGGCAACACCGGGGAGCTGTTTTTT

D: -
J: TRBJ2-5
V: TRBV4-3
size: -
CDR3: CASSQDRGATQYF
DNA: TGCGCCAGCAGCCAAGATAGGGGGGCGACCCAGTACTTC

D: -
J: TRBJ1-3
V: TRBV5-4
size: -
CDR3: CASSLPGASGNTIYF
DNA: TGTGCCAGCAGTCTACCAGGGGCCTCTGGAAACACCATATATTTT

D: TRBD1
J: TRBJ1-6
V: TRBV7-2
size: few
CDR3: CASRRGQGSSPLHF
DNA: TGTGCCAGCAGAAGAGGACAGGGCAGTTCACCCCTCCACTTT

D: TRBD1
J: TRBJ1-3
V: TRBV24-1
size: -
CDR3: CATSDSTGPSSGNTIYF
DNA: TGTGCCACCAGTGATTCGACAGGGCCCAGCTCTGGAAACACCATATATTTT

D: -
J: TRBJ2-2
V: TRBV28
size: once
CDR3: CASRPPWPGLKNTGELFF
DNA: TGTGCCAGCCGCCCCCCTTGGCCGGGACTCAAGAACACCGGGGAGCTGTTTTTT

D: TRBD1
J: TRBJ1-1
V: TRBV6-6
size: -
CDR3: CASTRQGVAEAFF
DNA: TGTGCCAGCACCAGACAGGGCGTCGCTGAAGCTTTCTTT

D: -
J: TRBJ1-6
V: TRBV6-5
size: -
CDR3: CASSYGEAYNSPLHF
DNA: TGTGCCAGCAGTTACGGGGAGGCCTATAATTCACCCCTCCACTTT

D: -
J: TRBJ1-4
V: TRBV7-2
size: once
CDR3: CASTPAGTDGDEKLFF
DNA: TGTGCCAGCACCCCAGCGGGGACTGACGGGGATGAAAAACTGTTTTTT

D: -
J: TRBJ2-1
V: TRBV5-1
size: -
CDR3: CASSLTYDSYNEQFF
DNA: TGCGCCAGCAGCCTAACATACGACTCCTACAATGAGCAGTTCTTC

D: -
J: TRBJ1-1
V: TRBV10-3
size: few
CDR3: CAVSRDGNTEAFF
DNA: TGTGCCGTCTCCCGGGACGGTAACACTGAAGCTTTCTTT

D: -
J: TRBJ2-3
V: TRBV6-5
size: -
CDR3: CASSLTRVKTDTQYF
DNA: TGTGCCAGCAGTTTGACTAGAGTGAAGACAGATACGCAGTATTTT

D: TRBD1
J: TRBJ1-6
V: TRBV11-2
size: -
CDR3: CASSLRQGGSPLHF
DNA: TGTGCCAGCAGCCTCCGACAGGGAGGATCACCCCTCCACTTT

D: -
J: TRBJ2-3
V: TRBV11-2
size: -
CDR3: CASRRDTQYF
DNA: TGTGCCAGCAGGAGGGATACGCAGTATTTT

D: -
J: TRBJ2-7
V: TRBV12-3/TRBV12-4
size: -
CDR3: CASSLGSSDEQYF
DNA: TGTGCCAGCAGTTTGGGCTCCTCGGACGAGCAGTACTTC

D: TRBD2
J: TRBJ2-7
V: TRBV6-2/TRBV6-3
size: few
CDR3: CASSYEVAGHSYEQYF
DNA: TGTGCCAGCAGTTACGAGGTAGCGGGACACTCCTACGAGCAGTACTTC

D: TRBD2
J: TRBJ2-7
V: TRBV9
size: -
CDR3: CASSVGGLAGGYEQYF
DNA: TGTGCCAGCAGCGTAGGCGGTCTAGCGGGAGGATACGAGCAGTACTTC

D: -
J: TRBJ1-4
V: TRBV7-9
size: -
CDR3: CASSLSIRTEFTQKLFF
DNA: TGTGCCAGCAGCTTATCAATTCGGACAGAATTCACTCAAAAACTGTTTTTT

D: TRBD2
J: TRBJ2-3
V: TRBV7-9
size: -
CDR3: CASSLGLLAGDTDTQYF
DNA: TGTGCCAGCAGCTTAGGGCTACTAGCGGGAGACACAGATACGCAGTATTTT

D: -
J: TRBJ2-1
V: TRBV28
size: once
CDR3: CASSLQGNEQFF
DNA: TGTGCCAGCAGCCTACAGGGAAATGAGCAGTTCTTC

D: -
J: TRBJ1-1
V: TRBV28
size: few
CDR3: CASRLPGNTEAFF
DNA: TGTGCCAGCAGGCTGCCAGGGAACACTGAAGCTTTCTTT

D: TRBD2
J: TRBJ2-7
V: TRBV4-3
size: -
CDR3: CASSQDWVAGGATVYPYEQYF
DNA: TGCGCCAGCAGCCAAGATTGGGTAGCGGGAGGGGCCACTGTTTACCCCTACGAGCAGTACTTC

D: -
J: TRBJ2-1
V: TRBV6-5
size: -
CDR3: CASSYSRSYNEQFF
DNA: TGTGCCAGCAGTTACTCTCGCAGTTACAATGAGCAGTTCTTC

D: -
J: TRBJ1-3
V: TRBV6-5
size: -
CDR3: CASSPNRDRNTIYF
DNA: TGTGCCAGCAGTCCTAACAGGGATAGAAACACCATATATTTT

D: -
J: TRBJ1-1
V: TRBV15
size: -
CDR3: CATSPRVAEAFF
DNA: TGTGCCACCAGCCCCCGGGTCGCTGAAGCTTTCTTT

D: -
J: TRBJ1-1
V: TRBV4-2
size: -
CDR3: CASSQATSQPVGTEAFF
DNA: TGTGCCAGCAGCCAGGCTACGTCACAGCCGGTGGGCACTGAAGCTTTCTTT

D: TRBD2
J: TRBJ2-7
V: TRBV7-3
size: -
CDR3: CASSPEGTSGMQYF
DNA: TGTGCCAGCAGCCCAGAGGGGACTAGCGGAATGCAGTACTTC

D: -
J: TRBJ1-2
V: TRBV6-1
size: -
CDR3: CASSEEAGPNYGYTF
DNA: TGTGCCAGCAGTGAAGAGGCAGGCCCCAACTATGGCTACACCTTC

D: TRBD1
J: TRBJ2-1
V: TRBV6-5
size: -
CDR3: CASSYGTEYNEQFF
DNA: TGTGCCAGCAGTTACGGGACAGAGTACAATGAGCAGTTCTTC

D: -
J: TRBJ2-2
V: TRBV24-1
size: -
CDR3: CATFGTYTGELFF
DNA: TGTGCCACCTTCGGGACATACACCGGGGAGCTGTTTTTT

D: TRBD1
J: TRBJ1-2
V: TRBV4-3
size: -
CDR3: CASSLLEGAGYTF
DNA: TGCGCCAGCAGCCTCCTCGAGGGGGCTGGCTACACCTTC

D: TRBD1
J: TRBJ1-5
V: TRBV19
size: -
CDR3: CASSIEQGAFQPQHF
DNA: TGTGCCAGTAGTATTGAGCAGGGGGCCTTTCAGCCCCAGCATTTT

D: TRBD1
J: TRBJ2-1
V: TRBV7-3
size: few
CDR3: CASSLSQGAGSNEQFF
DNA: TGTGCCAGCAGCTTATCGCAGGGGGCCGGATCTAATGAGCAGTTCTTC

D: -
J: TRBJ2-5
V: TRBV5-6
size: once
CDR3: CASSFQQETQYF
DNA: TGTGCCAGCAGCTTCCAGCAAGAGACCCAGTACTTC

D: -
J: TRBJ2-7
V: TRBV7-9
size: -
CDR3: CASSNSGASYEQYF
DNA: TGTGCCAGCAGCAATTCAGGGGCATCCTACGAGCAGTACTTC

D: TRBD2
J: TRBJ2-7
V: TRBV28
size: -
CDR3: CASTSDGRSTYEQYF
DNA: TGTGCCAGCACGAGCGACGGGAGGTCCACCTACGAGCAGTACTTC

D: TRBD2
J: TRBJ2-7
V: TRBV6-6
size: -
CDR3: CASSQAGGSYEQYF
DNA: TGTGCCAGCAGCCAAGCGGGAGGGTCCTACGAGCAGTACTTC

D: -
J: TRBJ1-2
V: TRBV20-1
size: -
CDR3: CSASAGAYGYTF
DNA: TGCAGTGCTAGTGCCGGGGCTTATGGCTACACCTTC

D: TRBD1
J: TRBJ1-6
V: TRBV5-1
size: once
CDR3: CASSPGQLPLHF
DNA: TGCGCCAGCAGCCCGGGACAGCTTCCCCTCCACTTT

D: -
J: TRBJ2-3
V: TRBV7-2
size: -
CDR3: CASSLQVSTDTQYF
DNA: TGTGCCAGCAGCTTACAGGTTTCCACAGATACGCAGTATTTT

D: -
J: TRBJ2-1
V: TRBV11-2
size: -
CDR3: CASSRDESHIQFF
DNA: TGTGCCAGCAGCCGGGACGAGTCTCATATCCAGTTCTTC

D: -
J: TRBJ2-1
V: TRBV28
size: -
CDR3: CASSQGGTRINEQFF
DNA: TGTGCCAGCAGCCAGGGGGGGACTAGGATCAATGAGCAGTTCTTC

D: TRBD2
J: TRBJ2-3
V: TRBV12-5
size: -
CDR3: CASGIGTSGDPSTDTQYF
DNA: TGTGCTAGTGGTATAGGGACTAGCGGGGACCCTAGCACAGATACGCAGTATTTT

D: -
J: TRBJ2-1
V: TRBV7-2
size: -
CDR3: CASSLAGPSYNEQFF
DNA: TGTGCCAGCAGCTTAGCGGGACCGTCCTACAATGAGCAGTTCTTC

D: TRBD1
J: TRBJ2-5
V: TRBV5-1
size: -
CDR3: CASSLGETGSETQYF
DNA: TGCGCCAGCAGCTTGGGAGAGACAGGGTCCGAGACCCAGTACTTC

D: -
J: TRBJ1-4
V: TRBV9
size: -
CDR3: CASSPGSEKLFF
DNA: TGTGCCAGCAGCCCCGGAAGTGAAAAACTGTTTTTT

D: TRBD2
J: TRBJ2-1
V: TRBV6-5
size: -
CDR3: CASRTLETSGNEQFF
DNA: TGTGCCAGCCGAACCCTTGAGACTAGCGGGAATGAGCAGTTCTTC

D: -
J: TRBJ2-2
V: TRBV4-2
size: -
CDR3: CASSRGGTGELFF
DNA: TGTGCCAGCAGCCGGGGAGGCACCGGGGAGCTGTTTTTT

D: TRBD1
J: TRBJ1-5
V: TRBV18
size: -
CDR3: CASSPTGGGDQPQHF
DNA: TGTGCCAGCTCACCTACAGGGGGAGGAGATCAGCCCCAGCATTTT

D: -
J: TRBJ2-6
V: TRBV5-4
size: -
CDR3: CASSLWTVSGANVLTF
DNA: TGTGCCAGCAGCTTGTGGACGGTCTCTGGGGCCAACGTCCTGACTTTC

D: TRBD1
J: TRBJ1-5
V: TRBV27
size: -
CDR3: CASSLRDRWSPQHF
DNA: TGTGCCAGCAGCCTCCGGGACAGGTGGTCCCCCCAGCATTTT

D: -
J: TRBJ1-6
V: TRBV5-6
size: -
CDR3: CASSFGGALRSPLHF
DNA: TGTGCCAGCAGCTTTGGGGGCGCTTTAAGGTCACCCCTCCACTTT

D: -
J: TRBJ1-6
V: TRBV6-1
size: -
CDR3: CASSEVTEHNSPLHF
DNA: TGTGCCAGCAGTGAAGTGACGGAACATAATTCACCCCTCCACTTT

D: -
J: TRBJ1-4
V: TRBV5-1
size: -
CDR3: CASRYTPGSNEKLFF
DNA: TGCGCCAGCAGGTATACACCAGGTTCCAATGAAAAACTGTTTTTT